This record looks at one T cell receptor beta chain sequence and its context. This clonotype has just a few counts. No antigen is known for it. No qualities accompany the bases; no much larger clone lies one base away. The germline V end is reduced by 0 bases and the J end by 2 bases; junction bases left unmatched: 4. For CDR1 and CDR2, the germline V gene (reference sequence) lists SGHKS and YYEKEE. Spanning cysteine to phenylalanine, the CDR3 consists of 16 amino acids. Just the 48-base CDR3 DNA is kept, in frame starting at base 1. Preparation of the library involved PCR. Instrument on record: Illumina HiSeq 2500. TCR libraries were prepared with molecular barcoding, using unique molecular identifiers to normalize TCRbeta repertoire quantification. Using fastp at Q25 and MiXCR, TCRdb reprocessed the public reads and kept productive beta chains. Rows with one shared CDR3 protein collapse into an entry with the most common genes and DNA. The table for this sample lists about 640,000 distinct CDR3 sequences; approximately 15% of them were counted only once. In total, the top ten clones hold approximately 1% of the sample.

These data originate in a study of T-cell reconstitution after alpha-beta-depleted transplantation in children (dated by TCRdb to 2015 to 2016). Context from the whole study: Using TCR repertoire profiling, the study followed T-cell immune reconstitution in a quantitative way in children after TCRalphabeta/CD19-depleted allogeneic hematopoietic cell transplantation.

Sequencing was performed on PBMCs from the stem cell graft donor, taken from the stem cell graft. The chain was built from TRBV5-5 and TRBJ1-5, with 8 junctional bases fitting TRBD1. The origin of this receptor is a human donor who donated a stem cell graft to a child with acute myeloid leukemia. The DNA is as follows: TGTGCCAGCAGCTTGGGTCCAGGGGGCGGCAATCAGCCCCAGCATTTT. Translated, this is CASSLGPGGGNQPQHF.